These 2 T cell receptor beta chains were sequenced from one sample in a study of regulatory T cells in long-lasting Graves disease. Building of the TCR beta libraries involved iRepertoire HTBI primers and Arm-PCR of CDR3 regions. TCRdb re-analysed the multiplex PCR reads in MiXCR, keeping a single row per CDR3 protein. The sample holds roughly 420,000 distinct CDR3 sequences, about a sixth seen once. Time point noted: newly diagnosed GD, antithyroid drugs for less than 3 months. PBMC RNA was the source of the TCR library. The same data also contributed to another study, on T cells in Graves' hyperthyroidism and ophthalmopathy.

The sample in question was peripheral blood mononuclear cells (PBMCs), obtained at new diagnosis, from a patient treated with antithyroid drugs. These receptors were collected from a young woman with Graves disease.

In its sample, this clonotype was seen many times. The chain carries TRBV20-1 and TRBJ1-1; D remains unclear. Germline CDR1 reads DFQATT; CDR2 reads SNEGSKA (reference sequence). There are 11 residues in the CDR3. V dropped 6 bases and J dropped 3 bases, with 8 bases sitting between them. CDR3 in DNA: TGCAGTGCCCCGACACACACTGAAGCTTTCTTT. Translated: CSAPTHTEAFF.

The chain is built from TRBV7-8 and TRBJ2-7; possible D gene TRBD1, 6 bases. The germline gives CDR1 SGHVS, CDR2 FQNEAQ. The CDR3 extends over 15 amino acids. The V and J ends lost 3 bases and 1 base respectively, with 13 bases between them. CDR3 in DNA: TGTGCCAGCAGCTTTTTGAGACAGGCATCCTACGAGCAGTACTTC. It specifies CASSFLRQASYEQYF.